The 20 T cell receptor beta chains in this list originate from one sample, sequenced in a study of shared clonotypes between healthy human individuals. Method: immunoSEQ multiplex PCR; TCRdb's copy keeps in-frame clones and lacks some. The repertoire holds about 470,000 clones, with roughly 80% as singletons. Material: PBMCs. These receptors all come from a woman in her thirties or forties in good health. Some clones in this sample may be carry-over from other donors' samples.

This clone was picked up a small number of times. The CDR3 loop is CASSIGPGQGRNTEAFF. The CDR3 region has the DNA TGTGCCAGTAGTATAGGTCCGGGACAGGGGCGGAACACTGAAGCTTTCTTT. This chain joins TRBV19 and TRBJ1-1; TRBD1 matches at 10 bases. V shed 1 base, J shed 1 base, and the junction held 6 bases outside the gene matches. CDR1 is LNHDA and CDR2 is SQIVND in the germline V gene (reference sequence). There are 17 residues in the CDR3.

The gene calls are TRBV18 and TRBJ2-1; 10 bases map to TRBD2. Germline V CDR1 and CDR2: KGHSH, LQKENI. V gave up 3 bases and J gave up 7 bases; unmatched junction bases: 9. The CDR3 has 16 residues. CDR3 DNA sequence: TGTGCCAGCTCACCTAATCTAGCGGGAGAAGGAAATGAGCAGTTCTTC. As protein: CASSPNLAGEGNEQFF.

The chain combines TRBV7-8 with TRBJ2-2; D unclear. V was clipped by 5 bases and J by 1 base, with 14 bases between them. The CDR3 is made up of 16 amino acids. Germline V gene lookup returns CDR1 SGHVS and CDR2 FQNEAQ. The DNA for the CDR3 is TGTGCCAGCAGCCTCGGGTCGGCGGTGAACACCGGGGAGCTGTTTTTT. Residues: CASSLGSAVNTGELFF. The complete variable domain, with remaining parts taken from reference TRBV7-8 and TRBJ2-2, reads GAGVSQSPRYKVAKRGQDVALRCDPISGHVSLFWYQQALGQGPEFLTYFQNEAQLDKSGLPSDRFFAERPEGSVSTLKIQRTQQEDSAVYLCASSLGSAVNTGELFFGEGSRLTVL.

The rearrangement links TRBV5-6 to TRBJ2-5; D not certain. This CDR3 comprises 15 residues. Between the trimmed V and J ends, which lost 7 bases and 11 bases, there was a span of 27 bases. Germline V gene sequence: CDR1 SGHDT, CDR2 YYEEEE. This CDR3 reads CASSLKPMATSAQYF. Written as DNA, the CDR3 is TGTGCCAGCTCCTTGAAGCCCATGGCGACCTCAGCGCAGTACTTC.

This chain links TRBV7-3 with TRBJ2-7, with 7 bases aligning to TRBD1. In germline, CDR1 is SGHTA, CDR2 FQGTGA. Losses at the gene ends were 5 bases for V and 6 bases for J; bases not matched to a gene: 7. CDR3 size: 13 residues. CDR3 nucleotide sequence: TGTGCCAGCAGCGATCTTCCAGGGGGCGAGCAGTACTTC. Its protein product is CASSDLPGGEQYF.

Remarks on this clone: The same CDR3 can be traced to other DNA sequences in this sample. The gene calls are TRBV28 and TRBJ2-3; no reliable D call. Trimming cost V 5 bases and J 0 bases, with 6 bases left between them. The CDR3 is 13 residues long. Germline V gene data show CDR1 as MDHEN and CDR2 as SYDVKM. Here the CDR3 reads CASSPPSTDTQYF. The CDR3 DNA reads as TGTGCCAGCAGTCCCCCCAGCACAGATACGCAGTATTTT.

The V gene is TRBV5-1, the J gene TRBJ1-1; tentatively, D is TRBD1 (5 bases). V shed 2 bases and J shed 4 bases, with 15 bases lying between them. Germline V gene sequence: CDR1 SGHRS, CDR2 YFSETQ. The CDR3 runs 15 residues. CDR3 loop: CASSFNGQGATEAFF. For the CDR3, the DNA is TGCGCCAGCAGCTTTAATGGGCAGGGAGCCACTGAAGCTTTCTTT.

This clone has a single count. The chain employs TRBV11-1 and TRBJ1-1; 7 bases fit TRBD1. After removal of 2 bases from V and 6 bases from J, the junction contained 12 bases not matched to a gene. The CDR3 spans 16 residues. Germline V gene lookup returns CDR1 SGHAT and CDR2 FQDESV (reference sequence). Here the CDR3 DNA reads TGTGCCAGCAGCTTAAGGAGTTCGGACAGGCGGGCTGAAGCTTTCTTT. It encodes CASSLRSSDRRAEAFF.

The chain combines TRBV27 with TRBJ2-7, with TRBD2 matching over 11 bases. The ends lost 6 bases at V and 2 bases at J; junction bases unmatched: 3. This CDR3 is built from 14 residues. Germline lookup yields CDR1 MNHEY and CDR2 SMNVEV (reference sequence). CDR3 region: CASSWTSGPYEQYF. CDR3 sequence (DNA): TGTGCCAGCAGCTGGACTAGCGGGCCCTACGAGCAGTACTTC.

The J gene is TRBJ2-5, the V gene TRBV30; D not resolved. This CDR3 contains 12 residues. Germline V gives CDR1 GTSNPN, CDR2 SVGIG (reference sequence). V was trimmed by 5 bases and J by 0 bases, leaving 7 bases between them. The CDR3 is CAWGRDQETQYF. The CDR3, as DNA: TGTGCCTGGGGACGGGACCAAGAGACCCAGTACTTC.

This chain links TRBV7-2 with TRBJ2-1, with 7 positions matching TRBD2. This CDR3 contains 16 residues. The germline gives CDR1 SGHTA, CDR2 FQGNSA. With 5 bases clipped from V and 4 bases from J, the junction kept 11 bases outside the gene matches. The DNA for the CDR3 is TGTGCCAGCAGCCCGGGGGGAAGCGGAGCTTACAATGAGCAGTTCTTC. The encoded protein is CASSPGGSGAYNEQFF.

DNA for the CDR3: TGTGCCAGCATTCCCTCCAGGGGGGGCTACACCTTC. Protein sequence: CASIPSRGGYTF. The chain carries TRBV28 and TRBJ1-2; 7 nucleotides line up with TRBD1. In germline, CDR1 is MDHEN, CDR2 SYDVKM. With 7 bases clipped from V and 8 bases from J, the junction kept 7 bases outside the gene matches. This CDR3 comprises 12 residues.

This CDR3 is CASSQVAGELTEQYF. For the CDR3, the DNA is TGCGCCAGCAGCCAAGTAGCGGGAGAATTAACCGAGCAGTACTTC. The J gene is TRBJ2-7, the V gene TRBV4-3; 9 positions agree with TRBD2. This CDR3 is built from 15 residues. Germline assignment: CDR1 LGHNA and CDR2 YSLEER. J gave up 6 bases and V 1 base, and 7 bases lay outside the gene matches.

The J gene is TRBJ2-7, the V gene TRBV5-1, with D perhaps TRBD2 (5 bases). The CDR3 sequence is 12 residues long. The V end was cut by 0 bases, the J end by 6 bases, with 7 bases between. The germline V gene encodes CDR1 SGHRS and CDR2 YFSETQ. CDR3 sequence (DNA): TGCGCCAGCAGCTTGGGGAGGACCGAGCAGTACTTC. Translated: CASSLGRTEQYF.

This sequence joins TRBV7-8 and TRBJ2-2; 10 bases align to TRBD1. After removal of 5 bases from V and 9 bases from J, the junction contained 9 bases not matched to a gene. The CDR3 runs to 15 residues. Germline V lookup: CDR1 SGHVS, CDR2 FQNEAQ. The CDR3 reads CASSLTRDRGRELFF. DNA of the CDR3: TGTGCCAGCAGCCTAACCCGGGACAGGGGCCGGGAGCTGTTTTTT. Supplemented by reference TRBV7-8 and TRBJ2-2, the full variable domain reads GAGVSQSPRYKVAKRGQDVALRCDPISGHVSLFWYQQALGQGPEFLTYFQNEAQLDKSGLPSDRFFAERPEGSVSTLKIQRTQQEDSAVYLCASSLTRDRGRELFFGEGSRLTVL.

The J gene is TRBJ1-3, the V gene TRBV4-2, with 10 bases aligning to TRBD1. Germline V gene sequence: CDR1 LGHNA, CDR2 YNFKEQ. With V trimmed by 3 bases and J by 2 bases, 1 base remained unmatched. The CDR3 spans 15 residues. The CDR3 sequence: CASSHGQGAGNTIYF. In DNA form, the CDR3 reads TGTGCCAGCAGCCACGGACAGGGGGCTGGAAACACCATATATTTT.

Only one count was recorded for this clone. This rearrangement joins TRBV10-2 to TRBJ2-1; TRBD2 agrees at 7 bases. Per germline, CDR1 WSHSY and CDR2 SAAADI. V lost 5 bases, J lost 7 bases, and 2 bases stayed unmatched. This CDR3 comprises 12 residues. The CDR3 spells CASSYSGNEQFF. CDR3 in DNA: TGCGCCAGCAGTTATAGCGGGAATGAGCAGTTCTTC.

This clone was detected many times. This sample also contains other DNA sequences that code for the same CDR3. Written as DNA, the CDR3 is TGTGCCAGCAGTGAAGGAGGGAGCGGCACAGATACGCAGTATTTT. This codes for CASSEGGSGTDTQYF. The chain combines TRBV6-4 with TRBJ2-3, with D tentatively TRBD2 (6 bases). This CDR3 has 15 residues. Germline CDR1 is MRHNA and CDR2 is SNTAGT. V gave up 3 bases and J gave up 1 base, with 11 bases separating them.

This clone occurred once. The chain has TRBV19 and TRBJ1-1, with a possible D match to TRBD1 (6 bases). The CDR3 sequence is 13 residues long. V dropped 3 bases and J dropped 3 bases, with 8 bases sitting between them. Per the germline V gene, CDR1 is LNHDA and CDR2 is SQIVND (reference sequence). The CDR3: CASSMGADTEAFF. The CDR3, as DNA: TGTGCCAGTAGTATGGGGGCCGACACTGAAGCTTTCTTT.

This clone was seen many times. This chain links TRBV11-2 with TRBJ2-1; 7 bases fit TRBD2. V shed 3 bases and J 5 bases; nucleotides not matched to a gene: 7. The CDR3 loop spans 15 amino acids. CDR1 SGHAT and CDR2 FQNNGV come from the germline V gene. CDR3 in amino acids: CASSFSRAGNNEQFF. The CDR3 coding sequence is TGTGCCAGCAGCTTTTCCCGAGCGGGAAACAATGAGCAGTTCTTC.